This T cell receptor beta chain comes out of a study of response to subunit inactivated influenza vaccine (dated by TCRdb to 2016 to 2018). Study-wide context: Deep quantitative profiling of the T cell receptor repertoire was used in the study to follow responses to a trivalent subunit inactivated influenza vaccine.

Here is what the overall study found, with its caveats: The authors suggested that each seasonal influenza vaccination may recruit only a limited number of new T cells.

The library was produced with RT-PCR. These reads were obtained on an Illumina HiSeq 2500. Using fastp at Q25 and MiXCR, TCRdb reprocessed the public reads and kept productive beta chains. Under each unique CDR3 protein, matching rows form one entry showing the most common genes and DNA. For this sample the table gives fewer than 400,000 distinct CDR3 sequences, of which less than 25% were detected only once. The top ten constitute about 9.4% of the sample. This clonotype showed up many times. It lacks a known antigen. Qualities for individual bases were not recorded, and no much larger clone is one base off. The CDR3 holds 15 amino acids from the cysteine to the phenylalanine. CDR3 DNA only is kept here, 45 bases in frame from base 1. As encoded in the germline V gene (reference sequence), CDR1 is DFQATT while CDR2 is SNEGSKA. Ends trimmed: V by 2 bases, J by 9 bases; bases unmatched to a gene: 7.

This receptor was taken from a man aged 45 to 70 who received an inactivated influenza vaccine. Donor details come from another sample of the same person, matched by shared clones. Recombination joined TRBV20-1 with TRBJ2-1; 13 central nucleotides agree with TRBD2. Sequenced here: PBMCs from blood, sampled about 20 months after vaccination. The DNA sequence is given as TGCAGTGCTAGATACGGACTAGCGGGAGTGGGTGAGCAGTTCTTC. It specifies CSARYGLAGVGEQFF.